This T cell receptor beta chain was sequenced in a study of circulating CD8 cells and anti-PD-1 response in melanoma. Study overall: About 50% of the 13 melanoma patients received first-line anti-PD-1 therapy. Whole-study results and caveats: Diversity ranked highest in DNEG and lowest in TIGIT subsets. No tumor material was available, so peptide assays assessed reactivity.

Each library started from around 15 ng of total RNA using the QIAseq Immune Repertoire TCR panel. TCRdb called the reads again in MiXCR, with one record for every CDR3 protein. In the table there are some 700 distinct CDR3 sequences, approximately 6.6% of which are singletons. Germline CDR1 reads SGHTA; CDR2 reads FQGTGA. This CDR3 has 15 amino acids. V lost 5 bases and J lost 6, with 20 bases in between. Sorting of live CD3+CD8+TCRalphabeta+ cells by PD-1 and/or TIGIT gave four subsets. This clonotype rates as large. No antigen is known for it. Sample: CD8+ T cells from PBMCs, taken at baseline or after one month of anti-PD-1 therapy (not recorded which). This sequence joins TRBV7-3 and TRBJ2-7, with D perhaps matching TRBD1 (6 bases). This TCR was recovered from a human donor with melanoma. The CDR3: CASSPIPQGYAEQYF. In nucleotides, the CDR3 is TGTGCCAGCAGCCCCATTCCTCAGGGGTACGCCGAGCAGTACTTC.